This is a list of T cell receptor beta chains from one sample in a study of lymphopenia after photon versus proton radiotherapy. Clones were sequenced by immunoSEQ multiplex PCR, and TCRdb holds only the in-frame ones, with some missing. The repertoire has more than 45,000 clones, around 90% of them found once; the top ten carry roughly 18%. The sample was peripheral blood, taken from a patient treated with photon-based radiotherapy. Receptor source: a middle-aged woman with cholangiocarcinoma. CDR3s include the opening cysteine and the closing phenylalanine or tryptophan. The order of the fields is V gene, J gene, clone size, D gene, CDR3 protein, CDR3 DNA. A D gene is named only where the DNA matches it firmly. Expanded clones get a size class; other rows say once, few or many, or leave the size out.

v_gene: TRBV11-3; j_gene: TRBJ2-1; abundance: .; d_gene: TRBD2; CDR3aa: CASSLASGSSYNEQFF; CDR3nt: TGTGCCAGCAGCTTGGCTAGCGGGAGCTCCTACAATGAGCAGTTCTTC
v_gene: TRBV5-1; j_gene: TRBJ1-6; abundance: .; d_gene: TRBD1; CDR3aa: CASSFGQDNSPLHF; CDR3nt: TGCGCCAGCAGCTTTGGACAGGATAATTCACCCCTCCACTTT
v_gene: TRBV6-5; j_gene: TRBJ1-1; abundance: .; d_gene: TRBD1; CDR3aa: CASWAGTANTEAFF; CDR3nt: TGTGCCAGCTGGGCCGGGACAGCGAACACTGAAGCTTTCTTT
v_gene: TRBV28; j_gene: TRBJ1-1; abundance: .; d_gene: .; CDR3aa: CASRRPGENTEAFF; CDR3nt: TGTGCCAGCAGACGGCCCGGGGAGAACACTGAAGCTTTCTTT
v_gene: TRBV11-1; j_gene: TRBJ2-2; abundance: .; d_gene: .; CDR3aa: CASSLNRVNTGELFF; CDR3nt: TGTGCCAGCAGCTTGAACAGGGTGAACACCGGGGAGCTGTTTTTT
v_gene: TRBV7-3; j_gene: TRBJ2-1; abundance: .; d_gene: .; CDR3aa: CASSLTDELYNEQFF; CDR3nt: TGTGCCAGCAGCTTAACGGATGAACTTTACAATGAGCAGTTCTTC
v_gene: TRBV4-3; j_gene: TRBJ1-1; abundance: .; d_gene: .; CDR3aa: CASSQGRQLNTEAFF; CDR3nt: TGCGCCAGCAGCCAAGGAAGACAGCTGAACACTGAAGCTTTCTTT
v_gene: TRBV21-1; j_gene: TRBJ1-1; abundance: .; d_gene: .; CDR3aa: CASSKDTYGQNTEAFF; CDR3nt: TGTGCCAGCAGCAAAGACACATATGGACAGAACACTGAAGCTTTCTTT
v_gene: TRBV27; j_gene: TRBJ2-3; abundance: once; d_gene: .; CDR3aa: CASSPGDTQYF; CDR3nt: TGTGCCAGCAGCCCAGGCGATACGCAGTATTTT
v_gene: TRBV27; j_gene: TRBJ2-7; abundance: once; d_gene: TRBD1; CDR3aa: CASSPGQGYEQYF; CDR3nt: TGTGCCAGCAGTCCGGGACAGGGCTACGAGCAGTACTTC
v_gene: TRBV25-1; j_gene: TRBJ1-1; abundance: .; d_gene: .; CDR3aa: CASSPGVRGGTEAFF; CDR3nt: TGTGCCAGCAGTCCTGGTGTCAGGGGAGGAACTGAAGCTTTCTTT
v_gene: TRBV11-2; j_gene: TRBJ2-7; abundance: .; d_gene: .; CDR3aa: CASRSSHYEQYF; CDR3nt: TGTGCCAGCAGAAGCAGCCACTACGAGCAGTACTTC
v_gene: TRBV9; j_gene: TRBJ2-3; abundance: .; d_gene: .; CDR3aa: CASSEGSGPTDTQYF; CDR3nt: TGTGCCAGCAGCGAGGGAAGCGGGCCCACAGATACGCAGTATTTT
v_gene: TRBV27; j_gene: TRBJ1-2; abundance: .; d_gene: .; CDR3aa: CASSHQSFDSPTVDGYTF; CDR3nt: TGTGCCAGCAGTCACCAATCCTTCGACAGCCCCACGGTGGATGGCTACACCTTC
v_gene: TRBV6-1; j_gene: TRBJ2-7; abundance: .; d_gene: TRBD2; CDR3aa: CASSERREAEQYF; CDR3nt: TGTGCCAGCAGTGAAAGGCGGGAGGCTGAGCAGTACTTC
v_gene: TRBV11-2; j_gene: TRBJ2-5; abundance: .; d_gene: .; CDR3aa: CASSLIAARETQYF; CDR3nt: TGTGCCAGCAGCTTAATTGCGGCTCGAGAGACCCAGTACTTC
v_gene: TRBV5-1; j_gene: TRBJ2-3; abundance: .; d_gene: .; CDR3aa: CASSPSGHTADTQYF; CDR3nt: TGCGCCAGCAGCCCGAGCGGGCATACCGCAGATACGCAGTATTTT
v_gene: TRBV21-1; j_gene: TRBJ2-2; abundance: .; d_gene: .; CDR3aa: CASSTSGPDSVSGELFF; CDR3nt: TGTGCCAGCAGCACCTCCGGTCCGGACAGCGTCTCCGGGGAGCTGTTTTTT
v_gene: TRBV6-5; j_gene: TRBJ2-5; abundance: .; d_gene: .; CDR3aa: CASSPSQETQYF; CDR3nt: TGTGCCAGCAGCCCCTCGCAAGAGACCCAGTACTTC
v_gene: TRBV6-5; j_gene: TRBJ1-2; abundance: .; d_gene: .; CDR3aa: CASLGGMGGYTF; CDR3nt: TGTGCCAGCCTTGGGGGGATGGGCGGCTACACCTTC
v_gene: TRBV23-1; j_gene: TRBJ1-3; abundance: .; d_gene: .; CDR3aa: CASSQSLARGGNTIYF; CDR3nt: TGCGCCAGCAGTCAATCGCTAGCGAGAGGTGGAAACACCATATATTTT
v_gene: TRBV6-5; j_gene: TRBJ1-5; abundance: .; d_gene: .; CDR3aa: CASSIDSNNQPQHF; CDR3nt: TGTGCCAGCAGCATCGACTCCAACAATCAGCCCCAGCATTTT
v_gene: TRBV9; j_gene: TRBJ2-1; abundance: .; d_gene: TRBD1; CDR3aa: CASSAKAHRGGYNEQFF; CDR3nt: TGTGCCAGCAGCGCTAAGGCCCACAGGGGTGGGTACAATGAGCAGTTCTTC
v_gene: TRBV6-5; j_gene: TRBJ1-2; abundance: .; d_gene: .; CDR3aa: CASSYSSGGRYGYTF; CDR3nt: TGTGCCAGCAGTTACTCGTCCGGGGGCCGGTATGGCTACACCTTC
v_gene: TRBV7-6; j_gene: TRBJ2-7; abundance: .; d_gene: TRBD1; CDR3aa: CASSLRHRGSSYEQYF; CDR3nt: TGTGCCAGCAGCCTACGACACAGGGGAAGCTCCTACGAGCAGTACTTC
v_gene: TRBV6-1; j_gene: TRBJ1-1; abundance: once; d_gene: .; CDR3aa: CASSGFTSRDTEAFF; CDR3nt: TGTGCCAGCAGTGGGTTTACTTCTAGGGACACTGAAGCTTTCTTT
v_gene: TRBV5-3; j_gene: TRBJ2-1; abundance: .; d_gene: TRBD1; CDR3aa: CARSLVPDRGGYNEQFF; CDR3nt: TGTGCCAGAAGCTTGGTCCCCGACAGGGGGGGTTACAATGAGCAGTTCTTC